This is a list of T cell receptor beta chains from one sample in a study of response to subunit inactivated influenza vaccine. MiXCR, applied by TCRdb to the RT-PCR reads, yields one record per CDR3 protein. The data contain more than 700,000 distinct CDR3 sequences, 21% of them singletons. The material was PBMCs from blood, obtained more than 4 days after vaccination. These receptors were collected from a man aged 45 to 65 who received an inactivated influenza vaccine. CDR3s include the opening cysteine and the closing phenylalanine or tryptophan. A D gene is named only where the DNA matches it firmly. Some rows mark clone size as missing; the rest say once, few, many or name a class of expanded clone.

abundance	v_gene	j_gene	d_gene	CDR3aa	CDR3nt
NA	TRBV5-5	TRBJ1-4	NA	CASSLDRESEKLFF	TGTGCCAGCAGCTTGGATCGGGAAAGTGAAAAACTGTTTTTT
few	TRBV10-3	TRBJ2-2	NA	CAISGGFTGELFF	TGTGCCATCAGTGGAGGGTTCACCGGGGAGCTGTTTTTT
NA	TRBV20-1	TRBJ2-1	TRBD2	CSAISGGVNEQFF	TGCAGTGCCATTAGCGGGGGGGTAAATGAGCAGTTCTTC
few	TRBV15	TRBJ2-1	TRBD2	CATSRVASGGFYNEQFF	TGTGCCACCAGCAGAGTGGCTAGCGGGGGGTTCTACAATGAGCAGTTCTTC
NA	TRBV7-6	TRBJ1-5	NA	CASSLTSYSNQPQHF	TGTGCCAGCAGCTTGACAAGTTATAGCAATCAGCCCCAGCATTTT
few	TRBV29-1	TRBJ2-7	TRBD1	CSVQGAAYEQYF	TGCAGCGTACAGGGGGCGGCCTACGAGCAGTACTTC
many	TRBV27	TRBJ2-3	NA	CASSFRGRSTDTQYF	TGTGCCAGCAGTTTCCGAGGGAGGAGCACAGATACGCAGTATTTT
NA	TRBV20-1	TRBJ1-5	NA	CSARDPISNQPQHF	TGCAGTGCTAGGGACCCTATTAGCAATCAGCCCCAGCATTTT
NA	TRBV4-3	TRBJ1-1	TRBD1	CASSQDRQGQTEAFF	TGCGCCAGCAGCCAAGATCGACAGGGGCAGACTGAAGCTTTCTTT
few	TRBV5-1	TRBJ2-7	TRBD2	CASSLGISGRAYEQYF	TGCGCCAGCAGCTTGGGTATTAGCGGGAGGGCCTACGAGCAGTACTTC
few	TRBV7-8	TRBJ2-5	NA	CASSPYGGQGETQYF	TGTGCCAGCAGCCCCTACGGAGGGCAGGGAGAGACCCAGTACTTC
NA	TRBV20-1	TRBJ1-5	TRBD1	CSARDRGQNQPQHF	TGCAGTGCTAGAGACAGGGGGCAGAATCAGCCCCAGCATTTT
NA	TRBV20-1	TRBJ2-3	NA	CSARVNTGSTDTQYF	TGCAGTGCTAGAGTCAATACGGGGAGCACAGATACGCAGTATTTT
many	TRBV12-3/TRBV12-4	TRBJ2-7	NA	CASSLASHEQYF	TGTGCCAGCAGTTTAGCATCCCACGAGCAGTACTTC
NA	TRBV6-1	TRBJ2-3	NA	CASRIRVATDTQYF	TGTGCCAGCAGAATCCGGGTAGCCACAGATACGCAGTATTTT
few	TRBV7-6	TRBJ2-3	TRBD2	CASSQTSGGTDTQYF	TGTGCCAGCAGCCAGACTAGCGGGGGCACAGATACGCAGTATTTT
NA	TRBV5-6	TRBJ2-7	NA	CASSLQDEQYF	TGTGCCAGCAGCTTACAGGACGAGCAGTACTTC
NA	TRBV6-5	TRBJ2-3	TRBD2	CASSYSSGGILDTQYF	TGTGCCAGCAGTTACTCGTCGGGAGGGATTTTGGATACGCAGTATTTT
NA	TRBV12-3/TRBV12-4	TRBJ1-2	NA	CASSRSGIYGYTF	TGTGCCAGCAGTCGCTCCGGGATTTATGGCTACACCTTC
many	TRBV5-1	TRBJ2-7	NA	CASSLAIGAYEQYF	TGCGCCAGCAGCTTAGCGATTGGGGCCTACGAGCAGTACTTC
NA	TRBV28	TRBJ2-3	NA	CASSLFADRTDTQYF	TGTGCCAGCAGTTTATTTGCGGACCGCACAGATACGCAGTATTTT
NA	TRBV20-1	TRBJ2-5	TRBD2	CSATGTSGARIETQYF	TGCAGTGCTACCGGGACTAGCGGGGCTCGCATAGAGACCCAGTACTTC
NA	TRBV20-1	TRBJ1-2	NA	CSAAVSHHGGYTF	TGCAGTGCCGCTGTCAGCCATCATGGTGGCTACACCTTC
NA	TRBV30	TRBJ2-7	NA	CAWRRDSDLGEQYF	TGTGCCTGGAGGCGGGACAGTGACCTTGGCGAGCAGTACTTC
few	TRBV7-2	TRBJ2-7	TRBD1	CASSLTGQDYEQYF	TGTGCCAGCAGCCTAACGGGACAGGACTACGAGCAGTACTTC
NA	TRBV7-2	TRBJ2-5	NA	CASSINALKTQYF	TGTGCCAGCAGCATCAACGCGCTTAAGACCCAGTACTTC
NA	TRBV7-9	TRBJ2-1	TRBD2	CASSSRDYLSNEQFF	TGTGCCAGCAGCTCCAGGGACTACCTGTCGAATGAGCAGTTCTTC
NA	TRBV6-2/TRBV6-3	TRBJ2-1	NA	CASSFTSTHNEQFF	TGTGCCAGCAGTTTTACGTCTACCCACAATGAGCAGTTCTTC
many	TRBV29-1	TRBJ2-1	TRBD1	CSVVTGAYNEQFF	TGCAGCGTAGTGACAGGGGCCTACAATGAGCAGTTCTTC
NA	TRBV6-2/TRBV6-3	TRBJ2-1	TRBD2	CASSLRREFYNEQFF	TGTGCCAGCAGTTTAAGGCGGGAGTTCTACAATGAGCAGTTCTTC
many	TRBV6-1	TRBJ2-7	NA	CASSLDWYYEQYF	TGTGCCAGCAGCCTCGACTGGTACTACGAGCAGTACTTC
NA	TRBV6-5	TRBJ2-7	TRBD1	CASSYRQGGSYEQYF	TGTGCCAGCAGTTACAGACAGGGCGGTTCGTACGAGCAGTACTTC
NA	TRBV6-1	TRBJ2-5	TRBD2	CASIGSGRGETQYF	TGTGCCAGCATTGGGAGCGGGAGGGGTGAGACCCAGTACTTC
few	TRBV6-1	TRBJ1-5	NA	CASSASQGTQPQHF	TGTGCCAGCAGTGCCTCGCAGGGGACTCAGCCCCAGCATTTT
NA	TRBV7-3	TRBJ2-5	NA	CASSLQSGETQYF	TGTGCCAGCAGCTTACAGTCAGGAGAGACCCAGTACTTC
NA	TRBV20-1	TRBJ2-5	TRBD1	CSARHRGKETQYF	TGCAGTGCTAGACACAGGGGCAAAGAGACCCAGTACTTC
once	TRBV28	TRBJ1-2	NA	CASTPIGRAHGYTF	TGTGCCAGCACCCCGATAGGCAGGGCTCATGGCTACACCTTC
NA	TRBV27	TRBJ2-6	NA	CATRQISGANVLTF	TGTGCCACCAGACAGATCTCTGGGGCCAACGTCCTGACTTTC
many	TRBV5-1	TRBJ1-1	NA	CASSLASGQANTEAFF	TGCGCCAGCAGCTTGGCATCGGGGCAGGCGAACACTGAAGCTTTCTTT
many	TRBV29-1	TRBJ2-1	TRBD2	CSVEAGGSGGYNEQFF	TGCAGCGTTGAAGCTGGGGGTAGCGGGGGATACAATGAGCAGTTCTTC
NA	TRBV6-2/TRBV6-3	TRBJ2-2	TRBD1	CASSSDRGVPGELFF	TGTGCCAGCAGTTCGGACAGGGGTGTACCCGGGGAGCTGTTTTTT
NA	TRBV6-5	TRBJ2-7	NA	CASSTTRATYEQYF	TGTGCCAGCAGTACTACACGGGCAACCTACGAGCAGTACTTC
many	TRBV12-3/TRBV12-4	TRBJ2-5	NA	CASSPRGSQETQYF	TGTGCCAGCAGTCCACGAGGCAGTCAAGAGACCCAGTACTTC
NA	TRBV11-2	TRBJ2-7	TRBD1	CATEGQGFYEQYF	TGTGCCACCGAGGGACAGGGGTTTTACGAGCAGTACTTC
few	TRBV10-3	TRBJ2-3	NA	CAIGSDTQYF	TGTGCCATCGGATCAGATACGCAGTATTTT
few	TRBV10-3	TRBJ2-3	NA	CAISEGRGSSADTQYF	TGTGCCATCAGTGAGGGTCGGGGTTCCTCCGCCGATACGCAGTATTTT
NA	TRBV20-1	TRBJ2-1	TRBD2	CSASGLHASGTSYNEQFF	TGCAGTGCTAGTGGGCTTCACGCTAGCGGGACGTCCTACAATGAGCAGTTCTTC
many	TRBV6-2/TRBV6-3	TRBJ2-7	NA	CASSYVQGSEQYF	TGTGCCAGCAGTTATGTTCAGGGCAGCGAGCAGTACTTC
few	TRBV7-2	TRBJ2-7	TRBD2	CASSLGGSGFSYEQYF	TGTGCCAGCAGCTTAGGCGGTAGCGGGTTCTCCTACGAGCAGTACTTC
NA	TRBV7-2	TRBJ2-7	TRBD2	CASSPGGEEYF	TGTGCCAGCAGCCCTGGGGGGGAGGAGTACTTC
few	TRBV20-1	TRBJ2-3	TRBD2	CSARALTSGRVTDTQYF	TGCAGTGCTAGAGCCCTGACTAGCGGGAGGGTCACAGATACGCAGTATTTT
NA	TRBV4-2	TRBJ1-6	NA	CASSQVSNPYNSPLHF	TGTGCCAGCAGCCAAGTGTCCAATCCCTATAATTCACCCCTCCACTTT
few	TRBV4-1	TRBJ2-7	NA	CASSRQPGTYEQYF	TGCGCCAGCAGCCGCCAACCGGGGACCTACGAGCAGTACTTC
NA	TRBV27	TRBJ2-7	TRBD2	CASSLKGTSAYEQYF	TGTGCCAGCAGTTTAAAGGGGACTAGCGCTTACGAGCAGTACTTC
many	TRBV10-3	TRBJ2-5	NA	CAISENFQETQYF	TGTGCCATCAGTGAGAACTTTCAAGAGACCCAGTACTTC
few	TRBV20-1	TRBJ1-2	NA	CSAEPDPPPYGYTF	TGCAGTGCTGAGCCAGACCCTCCACCCTATGGCTACACCTTC